The 20 T cell receptor beta chains listed next were all sequenced from one sample in a study of response to subunit inactivated influenza vaccine. MiXCR, run by TCRdb on the RT-PCR reads, gives a single entry per CDR3 protein. The sample holds hundreds of thousands of distinct CDR3 sequences, 12% to 15% seen once. Sequencing used PBMCs from blood, obtained around 15 days before vaccination. These receptors originate from a man over 45 who received an inactivated influenza vaccine.

In DNA, the CDR3 is TGTGCCAGCAGCCGGCCCGGACTCCTAACCTTCAATGAGCAGTTCTTC. It is translated as CASSRPGLLTFNEQFF. This sequence joins TRBV14 and TRBJ2-1; tentatively, D is TRBD2 (5 bases). The germline V and J ends were trimmed by 4 bases and 6 bases, with 19 bases remaining between them. The CDR3 extends over 16 amino acids. Germline V lookup: CDR1 SGHDN, CDR2 FVKESK.

The chain is built from TRBV6-2 or TRBV6-3 and TRBJ1-5; D gene ambiguous. Per germline, CDR1 MNHEY and CDR2 SVGEGT. Trimming took 6 bases from V and 11 from J, leaving 11 bases between them. The CDR3 extends over 11 amino acids. The CDR3 nucleotides are TGTGCCAGCAGGCTCGGGCAGACCCAGCATTTT. This translates into CASRLGQTQHF.

There are a few counts of this clonotype. The chain employs TRBV5-1 and TRBJ2-2; D call uncertain. CDR1 SGHRS and CDR2 YFSETQ come from the germline V gene. Trimming cost V 4 bases and J 2 bases, with 9 bases left between them. This CDR3 spans 14 amino acids. DNA for the CDR3: TGCGCCAGCAGCGAGGCTAGTAACACCGGGGAGCTGTTTTTT. Protein product: CASSEASNTGELFF. The full variable domain, its missing parts supplied by reference TRBV5-1 and TRBJ2-2, is KAGVTQTPRYLIKTRGQQVTLSCSPISGHRSVSWYQQTPGQGLQFLFEYFSETQRNKGNFPGRFSGRQFSNSRSEMNVSTLELGDSALYLCASSEASNTGELFFGEGSRLTVL.

This clonotype came up a few times. The chain has TRBV6-6 and TRBJ2-3; 7 nucleotides line up with TRBD1. CDR3 length: 13 amino acids. In germline, CDR1 is MNHNY, CDR2 SVGAGI (reference sequence). The trim removed 7 bases at V and 1 base at J, leaving 2 bases unmatched. The chain's CDR3 is CASTGQGTDTQYF. CDR3 nucleotides: TGTGCCAGCACCGGACAGGGCACAGATACGCAGTATTTT.

In this sample, this clonotype turned up many times. The V gene is TRBV29-1, the J gene TRBJ2-3; perhaps TRBD1 as D (5 bases). Trimming left V 3 bases short and J 2 bases short, with 9 bases between. CDR1 and CDR2 (germline): SQVTM, ANQGSEA. CDR3 size: 13 residues. The CDR3, as DNA: TGCAGCGTTGAGCAGACAGTCACAGATACGCAGTATTTT. It specifies CSVEQTVTDTQYF.

This clonotype appeared a few times. V usage is TRBV6-5 and J usage is TRBJ2-5; TRBD2 is a possible D gene (5 bases). The V and J ends lost 0 bases and 5 bases respectively, with 7 bases between them. The CDR3 is 13 residues long. CDR1 is MNHEY and CDR2 is SVGAGI in the germline V gene. CDR3 in DNA: TGTGCCAGCAGTTACTCCCCGGGGGAGACCCAGTACTTC. It codes for CASSYSPGETQYF.

This clonotype was picked up many times. This CDR3 is CASSQGTGEGYTF. CDR3 bases: TGCGCCAGCAGCCAGGGGACAGGGGAAGGCTACACCTTC. The V call is TRBV4-1, the J call TRBJ1-2, with 10 nucleotides matching TRBD1. The V segment lost 3 bases and the J segment 8 bases; nucleotides outside the gene matches: 3. CDR3 length: 13 amino acids. Germline values: CDR1 MGHRA, CDR2 YSYEKL.

This chain links TRBV5-1 with TRBJ2-4; D might be TRBD1 or TRBD2, each matching 6 bases. The V end lost 2 bases, the J end lost 8 bases, and 14 bases lay between the germline ends. Per the germline V gene, CDR1 is SGHRS and CDR2 is YFSETQ. This CDR3 has 14 amino acids. The CDR3, as DNA: TGCGCCAGCAGCTTTCGTGGGGGGCCGGACATTCAGTACTTC. Translating it yields CASSFRGGPDIQYF.

The V call is TRBV6-5, the J call TRBJ1-1, with a weak D call TRBD1 (5 bases). CDR3 size: 16 residues. CDR1 is MNHEY, CDR2 SVGAGI, per germline. Between the trimmed V and J ends, which lost 0 bases and 0 bases, there was a span of 11 bases. In DNA, the CDR3 is TGTGCCAGCAGTTACTCGAGGGACGGGTTGAACACTGAAGCTTTCTTT. This translates into CASSYSRDGLNTEAFF.

The chain combines TRBV7-9 with TRBJ2-5; tentatively, D is TRBD1 or TRBD2 (6 bases each). The CDR3 has 15 residues. The germline V gene has CDR1 SEHNR and CDR2 FQNEAQ (reference sequence). V shed 5 bases and J shed 6 bases, with 19 bases lying between them. The CDR3 sequence: CASSPSASGAQTQYF. The CDR3 nucleotides are TGTGCCAGCAGCCCATCGGCTTCGGGGGCGCAGACCCAGTACTTC.

The rearrangement links TRBV12-3 or TRBV12-4 to TRBJ2-1; 8 bases line up with TRBD2. The CDR3 spans 16 residues. The junction had 16 bases not matched to a gene; V was cut back by 6 bases and J by 9 bases. In DNA form, the CDR3 reads TGTGCCAGCAGCTATCCTGGGGCGGGGGGCCGGGGTGAGCAGTTCTTC. It codes for CASSYPGAGGRGEQFF.

The CDR3 bases are TGTGCCAGCAGTTACTCGGGACTAGCGGGAGGTGCTAGCACAGATACGCAGTATTTT. It yields the protein CASSYSGLAGGASTDTQYF. The genes are TRBV6-5 and TRBJ2-3, with TRBD2 matching 15 bases. V shed 0 bases, J shed 0 bases, and the junction held 4 bases outside the gene matches. This CDR3 has 19 residues. In germline, CDR1 is MNHEY, CDR2 SVGAGI.

This clonotype came up many times. The chain employs TRBV5-1 and TRBJ1-2; D is undetermined. Germline loops: CDR1 SGHRS, CDR2 YFSETQ. The V gene lost 0 bases and the J gene lost 4 bases, with 13 bases spanning the gap. CDR3 length equals 15 residues. In DNA form, the CDR3 reads TGCGCCAGCAGCTTGGATCCGAGGACGGGCTATGGCTACACCTTC. Amino acids: CASSLDPRTGYGYTF.

The rearrangement uses TRBV24-1 and TRBJ2-3, with TRBD1 matching over 9 bases. This CDR3 has 16 amino acids. V lost 4 bases and J lost 6; bases outside the gene matches: 10. Germline V gene sequence: CDR1 KGHDR, CDR2 SFDVKD. The CDR3 sequence: CATSDLTGGLVDTQYF. The CDR3 DNA reads TGTGCCACCAGTGACCTGACAGGGGGGCTTGTTGATACGCAGTATTTT.

This rearrangement joins TRBV20-1 to TRBJ2-5; a possible D gene is TRBD2 (5 bases). The V gene's germline CDR1 is DFQATT and CDR2 SNEGSKA (reference sequence). The V end lost 1 base, the J end lost 5 bases, and 8 bases lay between the germline ends. The CDR3 has 12 residues. The CDR3 here is CSARASLETQYF. The DNA for the CDR3 is TGCAGTGCTAGAGCTAGCTTGGAGACCCAGTACTTC.

The table lists this clonotype with a few counts. CDR3 nucleotides: TGCAGCGTTGGTAATGACTACGAGCAGTACTTC. Protein product: CSVGNDYEQYF. This chain links TRBV29-1 with TRBJ2-7, with D unclear. Germline-derived CDR1 and CDR2 are SQVTM and ANQGSEA. The CDR3 is 11 amino acids. V lost 4 bases and J lost 3, with 7 bases in between.

This clonotype was recorded at least ten times. The chain carries TRBV5-1 and TRBJ2-2; D is perhaps TRBD1 (6 bases). V lost 7 bases, J lost 1 base, and 11 bases lay in between. The CDR3 has 14 residues. Germline CDR1 reads SGHRS; CDR2 reads YFSETQ. The DNA for the CDR3 is TGCGCCAGCGGCGAACAGGGGAACACCGGGGAGCTGTTTTTT. This gives the protein CASGEQGNTGELFF.

This clonotype was detected many times. The chain carries TRBV7-9 and TRBJ2-3; 7 positions agree with TRBD2. This CDR3 has 15 amino acids. The V gene's germline CDR1 is SEHNR and CDR2 FQNEAQ (reference sequence). J gave up 2 bases and V 5 bases, and 7 bases lay outside the gene matches. CDR3 loop: CASSRLGGATDTQYF. CDR3 DNA sequence: TGTGCCAGCAGCCGCCTGGGAGGGGCCACAGATACGCAGTATTTT.

The table lists this clonotype with many counts. This chain connects TRBV6-1 to TRBJ2-7, with D possibly matching TRBD1 (6 bases). CDR3 length equals 13 residues. Germline assignment: CDR1 MNHNS and CDR2 SASEGT. Trimming cost V 6 bases and J 4 bases, with 13 bases left between them. As DNA, the CDR3 is TGTGCCAGCAGACAGGGTCCCCCTTACGAGCAGTACTTC. As protein: CASRQGPPYEQYF.

The chain joins TRBV27 to TRBJ1-2; 8 nucleotides agree with TRBD1. V lost 6 bases and J lost 4; bases outside the gene matches: 7. The CDR3 runs to 14 residues. CDR1 and CDR2 (germline): MNHEY, SMNVEV (reference sequence). In DNA form, the CDR3 reads TGTGCCAGCAGCTCCGGGACAGGTGGCTATGGCTACACCTTC. This encodes CASSSGTGGYGYTF.